The clone carrying this TCR beta chain has ten or more counts. Its antigen remains unknown. Germline CDR1 ENHRY, CDR2 SYGVKD. The CDR3 consists of 15 residues. Trimming left V 5 bases short and J 1 base short, with 13 bases between. The data derive from a study of blood T cells in healthy people across ages. General study points: In older individuals, TCR beta diversity per million T cells was lower, falling roughly linearly with age.

The use of a sample-barcoded 5' primer and a J-beta primer mix characterized a second PCR of roughly 6 to 11 cycles. One entry per CDR3 protein results from TCRdb running MiXCR on the 5' RACE reads. The data show about 1.6 million distinct CDR3 sequences, about 31% seen once. Healthy Caucasian individuals from Russia aged about 6 to 90 served as donors. The genes are TRBV10-3 and TRBJ2-3; unclear D gene. The sequencing input was blood. This receptor was taken from a woman under 40 in good health. CDR3 region: CAISISGGGTDTQYF. CDR3 DNA: TGTGCCATCAGTATATCGGGCGGAGGCACAGATACGCAGTATTTT.